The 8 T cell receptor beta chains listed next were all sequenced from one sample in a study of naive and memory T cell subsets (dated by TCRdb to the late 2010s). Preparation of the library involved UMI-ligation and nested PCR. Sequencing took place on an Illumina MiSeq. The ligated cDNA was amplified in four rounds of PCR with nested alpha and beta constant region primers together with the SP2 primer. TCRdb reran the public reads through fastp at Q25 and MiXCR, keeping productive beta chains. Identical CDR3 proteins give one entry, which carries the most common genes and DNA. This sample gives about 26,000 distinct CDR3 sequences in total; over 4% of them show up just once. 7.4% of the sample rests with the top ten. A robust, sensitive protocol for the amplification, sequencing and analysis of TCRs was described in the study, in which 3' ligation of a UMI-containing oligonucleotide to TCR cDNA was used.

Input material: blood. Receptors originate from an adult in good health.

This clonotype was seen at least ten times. CDR3 in amino acids: CASRDYPNSGTGELFF. Written as DNA, the CDR3 is TGTGCCAGTAGGGACTACCCAAATTCGGGCACCGGGGAGCTGTTTTTT. This chain links TRBV19 with TRBJ2-2, with a possible D match to TRBD2 (6 bases). V was pared by 6 bases and J by 4 bases, with 18 bases between. The germline gives CDR1 LNHDA, CDR2 SQIVND (reference sequence). The CDR3 consists of 16 residues.

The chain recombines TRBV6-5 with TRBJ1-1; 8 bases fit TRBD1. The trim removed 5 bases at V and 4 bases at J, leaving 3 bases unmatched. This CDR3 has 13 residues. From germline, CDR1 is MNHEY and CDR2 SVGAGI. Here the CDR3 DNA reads TGTGCCAGCAGTCACAGGGGGGCCACTGAAGCTTTCTTT. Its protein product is CASSHRGATEAFF.

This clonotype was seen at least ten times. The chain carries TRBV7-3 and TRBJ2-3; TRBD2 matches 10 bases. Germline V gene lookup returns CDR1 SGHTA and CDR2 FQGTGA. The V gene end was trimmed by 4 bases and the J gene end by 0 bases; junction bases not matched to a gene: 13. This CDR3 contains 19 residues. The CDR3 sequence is CASSSADQLAGLSTDTQYF. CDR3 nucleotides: TGTGCCAGCAGCTCAGCCGATCAACTAGCGGGGCTTAGCACAGATACGCAGTATTTT. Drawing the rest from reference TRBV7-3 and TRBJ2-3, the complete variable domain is GAGVSQTPSNKVTEKGKYVELRCDPISGHTALYWYRQSLGQGPEFLIYFQGTGAADDSGLPNDRFFAVRPEGSVSTLKIQRTERGDSAVYLCASSSADQLAGLSTDTQYFGPGTRLTVL.

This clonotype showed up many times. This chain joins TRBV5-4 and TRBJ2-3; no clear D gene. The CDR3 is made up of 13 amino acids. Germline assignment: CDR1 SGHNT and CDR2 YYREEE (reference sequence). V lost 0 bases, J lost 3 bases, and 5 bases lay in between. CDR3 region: CASSLESTDTQYF. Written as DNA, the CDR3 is TGTGCCAGCAGCTTGGAAAGTACAGATACGCAGTATTTT.

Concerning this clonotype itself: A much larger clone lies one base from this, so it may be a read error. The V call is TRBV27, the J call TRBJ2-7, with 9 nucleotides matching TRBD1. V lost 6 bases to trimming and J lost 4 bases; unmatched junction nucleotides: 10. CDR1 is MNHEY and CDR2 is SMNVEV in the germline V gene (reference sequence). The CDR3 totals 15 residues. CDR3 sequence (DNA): TGTGCCAGCAGCCTCACCGGGACAGGGAGGTACGAGCAGTACTTC. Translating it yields CASSLTGTGRYEQYF.

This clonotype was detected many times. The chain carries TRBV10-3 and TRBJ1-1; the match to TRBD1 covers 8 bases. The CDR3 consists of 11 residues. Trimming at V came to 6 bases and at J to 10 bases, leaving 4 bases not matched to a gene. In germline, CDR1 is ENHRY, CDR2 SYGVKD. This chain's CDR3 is CAIRATGGAFF. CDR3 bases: TGTGCCATCAGAGCAACAGGGGGAGCTTTCTTT.

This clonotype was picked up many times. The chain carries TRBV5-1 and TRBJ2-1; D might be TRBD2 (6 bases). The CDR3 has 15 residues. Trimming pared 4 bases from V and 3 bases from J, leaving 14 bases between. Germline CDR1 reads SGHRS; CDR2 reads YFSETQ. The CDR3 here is CASSPGLLSYNEQFF. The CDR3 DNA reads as TGCGCCAGCAGCCCGGGACTCCTGAGCTACAATGAGCAGTTCTTC.

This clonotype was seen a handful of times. CDR3 DNA: TGTGCCAGCAGCACCGAACTCGCCCGTTTTTGGACTGAAGCTTTCTTT. The encoded protein is CASSTELARFWTEAFF. The chain is built from TRBV7-9 and TRBJ1-1; D is ambiguous. The CDR3 length is 16 residues. Trimming removed 5 bases from V and 5 bases from J, with 21 bases in between. The germline V gene encodes CDR1 SEHNR and CDR2 FQNEAQ (reference sequence).